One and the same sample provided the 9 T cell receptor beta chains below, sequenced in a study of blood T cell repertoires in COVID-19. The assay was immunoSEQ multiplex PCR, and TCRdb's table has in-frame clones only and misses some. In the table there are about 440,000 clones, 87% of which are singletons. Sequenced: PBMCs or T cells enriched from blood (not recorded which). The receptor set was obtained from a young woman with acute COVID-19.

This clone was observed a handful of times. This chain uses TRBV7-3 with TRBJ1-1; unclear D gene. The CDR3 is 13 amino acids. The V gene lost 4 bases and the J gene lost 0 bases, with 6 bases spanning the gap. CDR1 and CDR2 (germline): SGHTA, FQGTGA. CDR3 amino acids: CASSYYLNTEAFF. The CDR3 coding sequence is TGTGCCAGCAGCTACTACCTGAACACTGAAGCTTTCTTT.

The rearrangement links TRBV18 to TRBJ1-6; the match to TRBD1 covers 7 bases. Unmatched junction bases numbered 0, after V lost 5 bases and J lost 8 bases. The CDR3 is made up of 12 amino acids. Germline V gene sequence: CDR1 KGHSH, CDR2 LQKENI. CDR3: CASSTGDSPLHF. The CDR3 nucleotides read TGTGCCAGCTCAACAGGGGATTCACCCCTCCACTTT.

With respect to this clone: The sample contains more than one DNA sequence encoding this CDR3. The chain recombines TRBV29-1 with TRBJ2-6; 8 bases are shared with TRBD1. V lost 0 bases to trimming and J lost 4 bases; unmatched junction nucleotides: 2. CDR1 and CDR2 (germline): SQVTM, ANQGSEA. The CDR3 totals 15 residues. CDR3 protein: CSVEDRGPGANVLTF. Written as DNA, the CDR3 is TGCAGCGTTGAAGACAGGGGGCCGGGGGCCAACGTCCTGACTTTC.

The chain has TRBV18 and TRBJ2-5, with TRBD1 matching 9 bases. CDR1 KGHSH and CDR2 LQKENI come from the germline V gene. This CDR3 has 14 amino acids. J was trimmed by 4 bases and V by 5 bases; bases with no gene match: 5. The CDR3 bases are TGTGCCAGCTCAAAGGACAGGGGAGGAGAGACCCAGTACTTC. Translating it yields CASSKDRGGETQYF.

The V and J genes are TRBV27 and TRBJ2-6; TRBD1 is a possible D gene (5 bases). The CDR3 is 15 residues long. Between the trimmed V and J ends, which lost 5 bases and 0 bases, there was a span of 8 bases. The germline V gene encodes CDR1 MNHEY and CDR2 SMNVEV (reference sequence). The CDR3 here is CASSPDSSGANVLTF. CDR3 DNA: TGTGCCAGCAGTCCCGACAGCTCTGGGGCCAACGTCCTGACTTTC. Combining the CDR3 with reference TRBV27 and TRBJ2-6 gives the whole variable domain EAQVTQNPRYLITVTGKKLTVTCSQNMNHEYMSWYRQDPGLGLRQIYYSMNVEVTDKGDVPEGYKVSRKEKRNFPLILESPSPNQTSLYFCASSPDSSGANVLTFGAGSRLTVL.

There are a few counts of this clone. As DNA, the CDR3 is TGTGCCAGCAGCCCGCGGGTTGGAAACACCATATATTTT. Translating gives CASSPRVGNTIYF. The chain is built from TRBV5-5 and TRBJ1-3; the D is unclear. The CDR3 sequence is 13 residues long. The ends were cut back, 4 bases at V and 3 bases at J, with 8 bases in the middle. CDR1 is SGHKS and CDR2 is YYEKEE in the germline V gene (reference sequence).

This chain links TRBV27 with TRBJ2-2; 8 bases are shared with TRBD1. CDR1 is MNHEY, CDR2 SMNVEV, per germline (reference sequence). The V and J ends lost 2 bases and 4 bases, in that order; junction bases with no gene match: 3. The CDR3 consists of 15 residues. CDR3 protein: CASSLGTGPTGELFF. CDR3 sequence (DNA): TGTGCCAGCAGTTTAGGGACAGGCCCCACCGGGGAGCTGTTTTTT.

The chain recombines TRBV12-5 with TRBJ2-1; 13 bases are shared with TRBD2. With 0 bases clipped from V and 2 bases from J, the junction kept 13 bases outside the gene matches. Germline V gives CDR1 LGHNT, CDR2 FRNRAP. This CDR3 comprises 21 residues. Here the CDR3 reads CASGLVPIPGLAGRTYNEQFF. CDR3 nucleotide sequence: TGTGCTAGTGGTTTGGTACCTATTCCGGGACTAGCGGGGAGAACCTACAATGAGCAGTTCTTC.

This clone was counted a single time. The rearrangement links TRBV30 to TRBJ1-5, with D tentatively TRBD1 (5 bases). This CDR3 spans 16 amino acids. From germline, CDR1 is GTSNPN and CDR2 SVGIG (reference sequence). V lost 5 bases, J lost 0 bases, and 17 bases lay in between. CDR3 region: CAWRDSQSDSNQPQHF. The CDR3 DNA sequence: TGTGCCTGGCGGGACTCTCAATCGGATAGCAATCAGCCCCAGCATTTT. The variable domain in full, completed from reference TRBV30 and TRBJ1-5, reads SQTIHQWPATLVQPVGSPLSLECTVEGTSNPNLYWYRQAAGRGLQLLFYSVGIGQISSEVPQNLSASRPQDRQFILSSKKLLLSDSGFYLCAWRDSQSDSNQPQHFGDGTRLSIL.